The rows below give T cell receptor beta chains drawn from one sample of a study of T cells after yellow fever vaccination. TCRdb re-derived calls from the 5' RACE reads in MiXCR, one entry per CDR3 protein. This table holds 250,000 to 400,000 distinct CDR3 sequences, roughly 4% found once. Sequencing was performed on PBMCs, taken 5 days after the yellow fever booster vaccination. The receptors come from a man between 18 and 35 years old who received the YFV17D yellow fever vaccine. CDR3s include the opening cysteine and the closing phenylalanine or tryptophan. The order of the fields is J gene, clone size, D gene, V gene, CDR3 protein, CDR3 DNA. A D gene is named only where the DNA matches it firmly. The size field is filled for only some rows; it gives once, few, many or a size class.

j_call: TRBJ2-3; clone_size: NA; d_call: NA; v_call: TRBV5-1; cdr3_aa: CASRGPRDTQYF; cdr3_nt: TGCGCCAGCAGGGGGCCCCGGGATACGCAGTATTTT
j_call: TRBJ1-6; clone_size: NA; d_call: NA; v_call: TRBV28; cdr3_aa: CATIWGPGRGSPLHF; cdr3_nt: TGTGCCACCATATGGGGCCCAGGCAGGGGTTCACCCCTCCACTTT
j_call: TRBJ1-1; clone_size: many; d_call: NA; v_call: TRBV28; cdr3_aa: CASSSPQGLEAFF; cdr3_nt: TGTGCCAGCAGTTCCCCACAGGGACTTGAAGCTTTCTTT
j_call: TRBJ1-5; clone_size: NA; d_call: TRBD1; v_call: TRBV18; cdr3_aa: CASSPTGQGSNQPQHF; cdr3_nt: TGTGCCAGCTCACCCACCGGACAGGGGTCTAATCAGCCCCAGCATTTT
j_call: TRBJ1-2; clone_size: NA; d_call: NA; v_call: TRBV5-1; cdr3_aa: CASSPDLYGYTF; cdr3_nt: TGCGCCAGCAGCCCGGACCTCTATGGCTACACCTTC
j_call: TRBJ2-3; clone_size: NA; d_call: NA; v_call: TRBV5-8; cdr3_aa: CASSLPWGRFQDTQYF; cdr3_nt: TGTGCCAGCAGCTTGCCGTGGGGCCGCTTTCAGGATACGCAGTATTTT
j_call: TRBJ2-5; clone_size: NA; d_call: NA; v_call: TRBV4-2; cdr3_aa: CASSSPGTAGETQYF; cdr3_nt: TGTGCCAGCAGTTCTCCCGGGACTGCAGGAGAGACCCAGTACTTC
j_call: TRBJ1-6; clone_size: many; d_call: NA; v_call: TRBV12-3/TRBV12-4; cdr3_aa: CASSITGPNSPLHF; cdr3_nt: TGTGCCAGCAGTATAACAGGCCCTAATTCACCCCTCCACTTT
j_call: TRBJ1-1; clone_size: many; d_call: TRBD1; v_call: TRBV18; cdr3_aa: CASSPRGPTNTEAFF; cdr3_nt: TGTGCCAGCTCACCCAGGGGGCCGACGAACACTGAAGCTTTCTTT
j_call: TRBJ2-4; clone_size: few; d_call: TRBD1; v_call: TRBV7-7; cdr3_aa: CASIWTGLAKNIQYF; cdr3_nt: TGTGCTAGCATCTGGACAGGGCTGGCCAAAAACATTCAGTACTTC
j_call: TRBJ1-3; clone_size: few; d_call: NA; v_call: TRBV7-2; cdr3_aa: CASSTGTRLSGNTIYF; cdr3_nt: TGTGCCAGCAGCACCGGGACGCGTCTCTCTGGAAACACCATATATTTT
j_call: TRBJ1-1; clone_size: NA; d_call: NA; v_call: TRBV12-3/TRBV12-4; cdr3_aa: CASSAWGGSDTEAFF; cdr3_nt: TGTGCCAGCAGTGCCTGGGGTGGGTCCGACACTGAAGCTTTCTTT
j_call: TRBJ1-1; clone_size: few; d_call: NA; v_call: TRBV7-8; cdr3_aa: CASSFGDTNTEAFF; cdr3_nt: TGTGCCAGCAGCTTCGGGGACACCAACACTGAAGCTTTCTTT
j_call: TRBJ2-7; clone_size: few; d_call: NA; v_call: TRBV9; cdr3_aa: CASSVDDDRIYEQYF; cdr3_nt: TGTGCCAGCAGCGTAGACGATGACAGGATCTACGAGCAGTACTTC
j_call: TRBJ2-2; clone_size: NA; d_call: NA; v_call: TRBV20-1; cdr3_aa: CSARDQLRITGELFF; cdr3_nt: TGCAGTGCTAGAGATCAACTCCGAATAACCGGGGAGCTGTTTTTT
j_call: TRBJ2-1; clone_size: few; d_call: NA; v_call: TRBV18; cdr3_aa: CASSPPGALARTEQFF; cdr3_nt: TGTGCCAGCTCACCACCGGGGGCACTAGCGAGAACTGAGCAGTTCTTC
j_call: TRBJ1-2; clone_size: few; d_call: NA; v_call: TRBV19; cdr3_aa: CATSPGPYYGYTF; cdr3_nt: TGTGCCACCTCACCAGGGCCCTACTATGGCTACACCTTC
j_call: TRBJ1-1; clone_size: few; d_call: TRBD1; v_call: TRBV6-2/TRBV6-3; cdr3_aa: CASGENGQGALAFF; cdr3_nt: TGTGCCAGCGGAGAAAATGGGCAGGGGGCTTTGGCTTTCTTT
j_call: TRBJ2-5; clone_size: NA; d_call: TRBD2; v_call: TRBV6-2/TRBV6-3; cdr3_aa: CASTKGLAGGKETQYF; cdr3_nt: TGTGCCAGCACCAAGGGACTAGCGGGGGGAAAAGAGACCCAGTACTTC
j_call: TRBJ1-5; clone_size: few; d_call: TRBD1; v_call: TRBV13; cdr3_aa: CASSQGGTGGMPQHF; cdr3_nt: TGTGCCAGCAGCCAGGGGGGGACAGGGGGAATGCCCCAGCATTTT